The sequence of this T cell receptor beta chain was determined in a study of graft-versus-host responses after intestinal transplantation. This clone turned up a few times. Assay used: immunoSEQ multiplex PCR; TCRdb lists only in-frame clones, some missing. Here the sample spans some 13,000 clones, roughly 86% being singletons. The CDR3 sequence is 13 residues long. The V gene lost 8 bases and the J gene lost 9 bases, with 20 bases spanning the gap. The V gene's germline CDR1 is SQVTM and CDR2 ANQGSEA. The rearrangement links TRBV29-1 to TRBJ1-5; D might be TRBD1 (5 bases). Sequencing used PBMCs, obtained after intestinal transplantation. The clonotype comes from a human patient who received an intestinal transplant, so some T cells may come from the graft donor. CDR3 residues: CSPRGTRGLPQHF. CDR3 coding DNA: TGCAGCCCGCGCGGGACGCGGGGCTTGCCCCAGCATTTT.